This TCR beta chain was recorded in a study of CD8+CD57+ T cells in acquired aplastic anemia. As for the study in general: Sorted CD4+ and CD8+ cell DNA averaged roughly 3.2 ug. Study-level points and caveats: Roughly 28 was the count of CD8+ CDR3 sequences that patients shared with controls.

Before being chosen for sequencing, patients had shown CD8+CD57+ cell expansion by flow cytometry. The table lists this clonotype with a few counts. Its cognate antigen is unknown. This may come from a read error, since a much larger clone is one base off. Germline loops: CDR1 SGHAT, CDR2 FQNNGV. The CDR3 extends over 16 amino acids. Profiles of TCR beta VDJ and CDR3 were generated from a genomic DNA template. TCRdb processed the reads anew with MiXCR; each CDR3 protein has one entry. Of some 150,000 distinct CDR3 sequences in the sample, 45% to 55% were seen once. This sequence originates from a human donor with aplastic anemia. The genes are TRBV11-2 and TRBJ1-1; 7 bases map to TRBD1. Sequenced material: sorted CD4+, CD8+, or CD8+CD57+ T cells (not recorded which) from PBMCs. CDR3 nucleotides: TGTGCCGGCAGCGGGGGTAGGGGGCGTAGGAACACTGAAGCTTTCTTT. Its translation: CAGSGGRGRRNTEAFF.